Listed here are 20 T cell receptor beta chains from one sample, sequenced in a study of T cell changes during pregnancy in multiple sclerosis. Assay used: immunoSEQ multiplex PCR; TCRdb lists only in-frame clones, some missing. Among 60,000 to 70,000 clones, roughly nine tenths were seen once, and the ten largest hold more than 1.4%. The sample was peripheral blood, taken in the second trimester of pregnancy. These receptors were taken from a female donor with multiple sclerosis, enrolled in a pregnancy study.

The chain joins TRBV4-2 to TRBJ1-5; a weak D match, TRBD1 (5 bases). The CDR3 covers 15 residues. V shed 0 bases and J shed 7 bases, with 13 bases lying between them. Germline CDR1 reads LGHNA; CDR2 reads YNFKEQ. The chain's CDR3 is CASSQEDQGKQPQHF. CDR3 DNA: TGTGCCAGCAGCCAAGAGGATCAGGGTAAACAGCCCCAGCATTTT.

This clone was counted a single time. The chain employs TRBV7-3 and TRBJ2-5, with D maybe TRBD2 (6 bases). Germline assignment: CDR1 SGHTA and CDR2 FQGTGA. V was clipped by 5 bases and J by 0 bases, with 13 bases between them. The CDR3 consists of 15 residues. The CDR3 here is CASSAQPGDQETQYF. CDR3 DNA sequence: TGTGCCAGCAGCGCACAGCCGGGGGACCAAGAGACCCAGTACTTC.

The chain employs TRBV27 and TRBJ1-1, with 7 bases fitting TRBD1. The CDR3 loop spans 14 amino acids. Germline V lookup: CDR1 MNHEY, CDR2 SMNVEV (reference sequence). V gave up 10 bases and J gave up 1 base; unmatched junction bases: 9. The DNA of the CDR3 is TGTGCCATACACCCGACAGGGAAGAACACTGAAGCTTTCTTT. Translated: CAIHPTGKNTEAFF.

The gene calls are TRBV19 and TRBJ2-3; a weak D match, TRBD1 (5 bases). The CDR3 runs to 14 residues. Germline V gene lookup returns CDR1 LNHDA and CDR2 SQIVND (reference sequence). Between the trimmed V and J ends, which lost 5 bases and 0 bases, there was a span of 9 bases. CDR3 coding DNA: TGTGCCAGTAGTCCCGCAGGGAGCACAGATACGCAGTATTTT. Translated, it gives CASSPAGSTDTQYF.

This chain links TRBV14 with TRBJ2-3, with D possibly matching TRBD2 (6 bases). The CDR3 runs to 18 residues. The V and J ends lost 3 bases and 1 base respectively, with 20 bases between them. CDR1 SGHDN and CDR2 FVKESK come from the germline V gene. CDR3 nucleotide sequence: TGTGCCAGCAGCCATCGTTCCGCGGGGCTAGGGCGCACAGATACGCAGTATTTT. Protein product: CASSHRSAGLGRTDTQYF.

The rearrangement uses TRBV30 and TRBJ2-5; the match to TRBD2 covers 15 bases. V shed 0 bases, J shed 5 bases, and the junction held 4 bases outside the gene matches. The CDR3 runs 16 residues. Germline values: CDR1 GTSNPN, CDR2 SVGIG (reference sequence). DNA for the CDR3: TGTGCCTGGAGTGTGGGACTAGCGGGAGGACGGGAGACCCAGTACTTC. Encoded protein: CAWSVGLAGGRETQYF.

The chain combines TRBV6-5 with TRBJ1-2, with TRBD1 as a possible D gene (5 bases). V was trimmed by 6 bases and J by 7 bases, leaving 15 bases between them. Germline CDR1 and CDR2: MNHEY and SVGAGI. There are 13 residues in the CDR3. CDR3 protein: CASRDQGWIGYTF. In DNA, the CDR3 is TGTGCCAGCAGGGACCAGGGTTGGATTGGCTACACCTTC.

J is TRBJ2-7 and V is TRBV7-2, with 11 bases matching TRBD2. The junction had 6 bases not matched to a gene; V was cut back by 5 bases and J by 6 bases. The CDR3 contains 14 residues. The germline gives CDR1 SGHTA, CDR2 FQGNSA. This CDR3 reads CASSLSGGVSEQYF. The CDR3 bases are TGTGCCAGCAGCCTTAGCGGGGGGGTCTCCGAGCAGTACTTC.

V and J are TRBV4-1 and TRBJ2-1; 10 nucleotides align to TRBD2. Germline loops: CDR1 MGHRA, CDR2 YSYEKL. The V gene end was trimmed by 3 bases and the J gene end by 5 bases; junction bases not matched to a gene: 16. The CDR3 sequence is 19 residues long. CDR3 in amino acids: CASSQSLAGVFGVDNEQFF. CDR3 DNA: TGCGCCAGCAGCCAGTCGCTAGCGGGAGTTTTTGGTGTCGACAATGAGCAGTTCTTC.

This clone was seen only once. The chain has TRBV11-3 and TRBJ2-2; 8 bases agree with TRBD1. From germline, CDR1 is SGHNT and CDR2 YENEEA. The CDR3 sequence is 15 residues long. After removal of 5 bases from V and 5 bases from J, the junction contained 7 bases not matched to a gene. The CDR3 loop is CASSPGGSKTGELFF. In nucleotides, the CDR3 is TGTGCCAGCAGCCCAGGGGGCTCCAAAACCGGGGAGCTGTTTTTT.

This clone was seen a few times. V gene TRBV6-5 combines with J gene TRBJ2-7, with 11 bases lining up with TRBD2. The V gene's germline CDR1 is MNHEY and CDR2 SVGAGI. This CDR3 is 15 amino acids long. Unmatched junction bases numbered 7, after V lost 6 bases and J lost 3 bases. For the CDR3, the DNA is TGTGCCAGCAGCCGCCTAGCGGGGGGTAACTACGAGCAGTACTTC. Its translation: CASSRLAGGNYEQYF.

The V gene is TRBV11-2, the J gene TRBJ2-1, with TRBD2 matching 12 bases. This CDR3 is 16 amino acids long. Per germline, CDR1 SGHAT and CDR2 FQNNGV. J was trimmed by 10 bases and V by 4 bases; bases with no gene match: 11. The CDR3 nucleotides read TGTGCCAGCAGCTCCCAGACTAGCGGGAGCCACGGGGAGCAGTTCTTC. It translates to CASSSQTSGSHGEQFF.

This clone is medium-sized (0.01 to 0.1%) by share. V and J are TRBV10-2 and TRBJ1-5; 9 nucleotides match TRBD1. J gave up 5 bases and V 11 bases, and 7 bases lay outside the gene matches. Per the germline V gene, CDR1 is WSHSY and CDR2 is SAAADI. The CDR3 spans 13 residues. CDR3 nucleotide sequence: TGCGCCGCTGCGGGACAGGGCCATCAGCCCCAGCATTTT. Residues: CAAAGQGHQPQHF.

The gene calls are TRBV11-1 and TRBJ2-7, with 7 bases fitting TRBD1. The CDR3 runs to 15 residues. CDR1 and CDR2 (germline): SGHAT, FQDESV (reference sequence). Unmatched junction bases numbered 10, after V lost 5 bases and J lost 3 bases. The CDR3 spells CASSIQQGRDYEQYF. The CDR3 nucleotides read TGTGCCAGCAGCATACAACAGGGGCGAGACTACGAGCAGTACTTC.

The rearrangement links TRBV6-1 to TRBJ1-1; D possibly corresponds to TRBD1 (6 bases). The V end lost 7 bases, the J end lost 2 bases, and 17 bases lay between the germline ends. Looked up from germline, CDR1 is MNHNS and CDR2 is SASEGT. The CDR3 spans 15 residues. CDR3 sequence: CASMTGQTTNTEAFF. CDR3 DNA sequence: TGTGCCAGCATGACCGGACAGACTACTAACACTGAAGCTTTCTTT.

This chain joins TRBV4-2 and TRBJ1-2, with 7 bases that match TRBD1. The V and J ends lost 4 bases and 4 bases, in that order; junction bases with no gene match: 9. The CDR3 has 15 amino acids. Germline V lookup: CDR1 LGHNA, CDR2 YNFKEQ. The CDR3 protein is CASSREGQGVYGYTF. The CDR3 DNA follows: TGTGCCAGCAGCCGAGAAGGCCAGGGGGTCTATGGCTACACCTTC.

This clone was detected only once. The chain carries TRBV19 and TRBJ2-2; TRBD1 might be the D (5 bases). The CDR3 extends over 16 amino acids. V lost 0 bases and J 3 bases, leaving 11 bases between the germline ends. Germline CDR1 and CDR2: LNHDA and SQIVND (reference sequence). The CDR3 loop is CASSIESRADTGELFF. The CDR3 region has the DNA TGTGCCAGTAGTATAGAATCCAGGGCGGACACCGGGGAGCTGTTTTTT. Based on the CDR3 plus reference TRBV19 and TRBJ2-2, the full variable domain is DGGITQSPKYLFRKEGQNVTLSCEQNLNHDAMYWYRQDPGQGLRLIYYSQIVNDFQKGDIAEGYSVSREKKESFPLTVTSAQKNPTAFYLCASSIESRADTGELFFGEGSRLTVL.

V and J are TRBV29-1 and TRBJ1-3; D gene ambiguous. Trimming took 3 bases from V and 2 from J, leaving 8 bases between them. The CDR3 is 13 residues long. CDR1 and CDR2 from the germline V gene are SQVTM and ANQGSEA. In DNA form, the CDR3 reads TGCAGCGTTGAGAAGACTCCTGGAAACACCATATATTTT. Translated, it gives CSVEKTPGNTIYF.

The rearrangement joins TRBV4-1 to TRBJ2-7, with 7 bases fitting TRBD1. The germline gives CDR1 MGHRA, CDR2 YSYEKL. This CDR3 comprises 16 residues. Trimming took 0 bases from V and 4 from J; bases not matched to a gene: 9. In nucleotides, the CDR3 is TGCGCCAGCAGCCAAGATTCGAACAGGGGCATATACGAGCAGTACTTC. This codes for CASSQDSNRGIYEQYF.

This sequence joins TRBV12-5 and TRBJ1-6; no definite D call. V dropped 3 bases and J dropped 0 bases, with 9 bases sitting between them. The CDR3 spans 16 residues. Germline V gene lookup returns CDR1 LGHNT and CDR2 FRNRAP. This chain's CDR3 is CASGFLLSSYNSPLHF. Written as DNA, the CDR3 is TGTGCTAGTGGTTTCTTGCTGAGCTCCTATAATTCACCCCTCCACTTT.